Sequencing of this T cell receptor beta chain was carried out in a study of blood T cell repertoires in COVID-19. Turning to the study itself: COVID-19 samples, acute and convalescent, were from the United States, Italy and Spain. PBMCs, B-cell-depleted T cells, or T cells were the source of the cDNA or gDNA that made up the material.

CDR3 length: 17 residues. Between the trimmed V and J ends, which lost 0 bases and 0 bases, there was a span of 15 bases. Germline assignment: CDR1 MNHEY and CDR2 SVGEGT. Source study methods: It was from reference gene primer amplification that nucleated cell counts were estimated. TCRdb's copy holds only in-frame clones and misses some; the assay was immunoSEQ multiplex PCR. V and J calls and clone size are those listed in that table; D and trimming were worked out from the DNA. This sample yields around 150,000 clones, of which around 78% are seen a single time; around 4.2% belongs to the top ten.

This chain joins TRBV6-2 or TRBV6-3 and TRBJ2-7, with a tentative D call TRBD2 (7 bases). The receptor comes from a woman aged 80 or older with active or convalescent COVID-19. Source material: peripheral blood. The CDR3 nucleotides are TGTGCCAGCAGTTACTCGGGACGGGGGGCCTTCTCCTACGAGCAGTACTTC. This encodes CASSYSGRGAFSYEQYF.